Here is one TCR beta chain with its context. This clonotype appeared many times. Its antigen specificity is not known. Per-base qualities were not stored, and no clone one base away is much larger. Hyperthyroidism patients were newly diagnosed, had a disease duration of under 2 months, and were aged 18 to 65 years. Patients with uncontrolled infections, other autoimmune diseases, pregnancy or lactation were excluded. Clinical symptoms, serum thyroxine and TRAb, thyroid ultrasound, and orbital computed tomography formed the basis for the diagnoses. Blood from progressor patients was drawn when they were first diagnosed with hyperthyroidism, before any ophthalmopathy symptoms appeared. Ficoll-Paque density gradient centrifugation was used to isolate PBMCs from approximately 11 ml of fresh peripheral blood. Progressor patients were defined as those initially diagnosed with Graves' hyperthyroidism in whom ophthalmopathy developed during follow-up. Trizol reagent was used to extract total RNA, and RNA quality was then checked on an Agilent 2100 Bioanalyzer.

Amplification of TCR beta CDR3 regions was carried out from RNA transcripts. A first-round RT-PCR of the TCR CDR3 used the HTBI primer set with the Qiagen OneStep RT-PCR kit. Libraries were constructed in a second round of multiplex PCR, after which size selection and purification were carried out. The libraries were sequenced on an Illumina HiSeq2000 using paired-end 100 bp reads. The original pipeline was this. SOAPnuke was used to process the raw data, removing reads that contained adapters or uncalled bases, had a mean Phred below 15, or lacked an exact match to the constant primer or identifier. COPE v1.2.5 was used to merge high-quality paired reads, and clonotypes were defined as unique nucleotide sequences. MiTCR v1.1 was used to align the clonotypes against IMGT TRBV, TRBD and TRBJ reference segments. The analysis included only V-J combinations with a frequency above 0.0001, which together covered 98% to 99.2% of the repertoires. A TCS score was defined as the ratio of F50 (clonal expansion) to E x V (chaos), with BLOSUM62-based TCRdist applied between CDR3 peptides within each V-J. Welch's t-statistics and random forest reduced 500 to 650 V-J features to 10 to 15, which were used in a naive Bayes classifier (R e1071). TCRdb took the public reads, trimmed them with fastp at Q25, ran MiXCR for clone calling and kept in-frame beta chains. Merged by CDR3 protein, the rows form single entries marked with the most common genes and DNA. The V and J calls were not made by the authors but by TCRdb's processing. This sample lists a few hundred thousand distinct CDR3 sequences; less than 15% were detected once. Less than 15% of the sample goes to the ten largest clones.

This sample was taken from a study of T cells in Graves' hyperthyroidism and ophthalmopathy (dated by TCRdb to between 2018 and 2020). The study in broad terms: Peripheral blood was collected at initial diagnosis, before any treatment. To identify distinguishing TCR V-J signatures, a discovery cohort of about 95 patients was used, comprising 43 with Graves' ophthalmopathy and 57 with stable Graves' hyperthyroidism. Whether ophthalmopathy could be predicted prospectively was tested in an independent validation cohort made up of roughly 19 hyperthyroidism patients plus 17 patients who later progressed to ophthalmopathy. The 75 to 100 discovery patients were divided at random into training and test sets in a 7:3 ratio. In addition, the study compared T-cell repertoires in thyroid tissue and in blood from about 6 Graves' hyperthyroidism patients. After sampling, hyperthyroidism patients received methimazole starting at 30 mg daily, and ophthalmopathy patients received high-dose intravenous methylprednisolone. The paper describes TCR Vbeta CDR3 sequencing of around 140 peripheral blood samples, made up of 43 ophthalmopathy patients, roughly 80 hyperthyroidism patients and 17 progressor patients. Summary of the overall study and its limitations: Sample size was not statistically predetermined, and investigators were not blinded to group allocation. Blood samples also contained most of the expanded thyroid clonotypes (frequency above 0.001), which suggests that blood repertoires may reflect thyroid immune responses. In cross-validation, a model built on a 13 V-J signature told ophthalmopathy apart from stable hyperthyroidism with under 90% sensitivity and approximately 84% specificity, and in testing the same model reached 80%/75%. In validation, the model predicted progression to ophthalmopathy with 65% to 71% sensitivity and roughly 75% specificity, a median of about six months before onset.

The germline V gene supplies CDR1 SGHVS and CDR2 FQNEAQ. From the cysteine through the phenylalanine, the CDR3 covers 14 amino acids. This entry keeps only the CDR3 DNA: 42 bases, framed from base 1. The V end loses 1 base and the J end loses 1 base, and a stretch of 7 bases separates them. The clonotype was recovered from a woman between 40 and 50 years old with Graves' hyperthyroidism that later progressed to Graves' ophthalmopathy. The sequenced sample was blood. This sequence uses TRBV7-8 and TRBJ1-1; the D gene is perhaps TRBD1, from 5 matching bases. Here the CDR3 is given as CASSLEGENTEAFF. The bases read TGTGCCAGCAGCTTAGAAGGGGAGAACACTGAAGCTTTCTTT.